Following are 24 T cell receptor beta chains from one sample sequenced in a study of T cell responses to AZD1222 COVID-19 vaccine. Assay: immunoSEQ multiplex PCR; the TCRdb copy retains only in-frame clones and omits some. There are more than 85,000 clones in the sample; around 85% occur only once, and 12% to 15% lies in the top ten. This sample comprised peripheral blood, obtained 28 days after the second AZD1222 dose. Every receptor here comes from an adult who received the AZD1222 COVID-19 vaccine.

V gene TRBV7-8 combines with J gene TRBJ1-1; 8 nucleotides agree with TRBD1. The CDR3 extends over 16 amino acids. V lost 8 bases and J lost 0; bases outside the gene matches: 11. Germline V gives CDR1 SGHVS, CDR2 FQNEAQ. CDR3 region: CASLRQGAVVNTEAFF. In nucleotides, the CDR3 is TGTGCCAGCTTACGTCAGGGGGCTGTAGTGAACACTGAAGCTTTCTTT. Filled out from reference TRBV7-8 and TRBJ1-1, the complete variable domain reads GAGVSQSPRYKVAKRGQDVALRCDPISGHVSLFWYQQALGQGPEFLTYFQNEAQLDKSGLPSDRFFAERPEGSVSTLKIQRTQQEDSAVYLCASLRQGAVVNTEAFFGQGTRLTVV.

The gene calls are TRBV19 and TRBJ1-2; D uncertain. Germline lookup yields CDR1 LNHDA and CDR2 SQIVND (reference sequence). The CDR3 spans 14 residues. V was shortened by 3 bases and J by 6 bases, with 14 bases between the two germline ends. The CDR3 region has the DNA TGTGCCAGTAGTATGGTGCCGGGGATCGATGGCTACACCTTC. Translating gives CASSMVPGIDGYTF.

This clone was seen a handful of times. V usage is TRBV29-1 and J usage is TRBJ1-2; D is perhaps TRBD1 (5 bases). The CDR3 is made up of 16 amino acids. Germline-derived CDR1 and CDR2 are SQVTM and ANQGSEA. V dropped 2 bases and J dropped 0 bases, with 16 bases sitting between them. The CDR3 DNA is TGCAGCGTTGAATTCGCCCGTGGGGGTACTAACTATGGCTACACCTTC. Amino acids: CSVEFARGGTNYGYTF.

The J gene is TRBJ2-3, the V gene TRBV9; D call uncertain. Germline values: CDR1 SGDLS, CDR2 YYNGEE. V lost 1 base to trimming and J lost 2 bases, with 14 bases between them. The CDR3 has 16 residues. CDR3 DNA: TGTGCCAGCAGCGTAAGCAGCGTAACGCCCACAGATACGCAGTATTTT. Protein product: CASSVSSVTPTDTQYF. Based on the CDR3 plus reference TRBV9 and TRBJ2-3, the full variable domain is DSGVTQTPKHLITATGQRVTLRCSPRSGDLSVYWYQQSLDQGLQFLIQYYNGEERAKGNILERFSAQQFPDLHSELNLSSLELGDSALYFCASSVSSVTPTDTQYFGPGTRLTVL.

This clone was detected only a few times. V usage is TRBV9 and J usage is TRBJ2-1; no clear D gene. Trimming cost V 0 bases and J 3 bases, with 7 bases left between them. The CDR3 is 14 amino acids. Per the germline V gene, CDR1 is SGDLS and CDR2 is YYNGEE. As DNA, the CDR3 is TGTGCCAGCAGCGTAGAAGCATACTACAATGAGCAGTTCTTC. Translated: CASSVEAYYNEQFF.

The V gene is TRBV6-6, the J gene TRBJ2-1; unclear D gene. This CDR3 has 11 residues. Trimming removed 5 bases at V and 5 bases at J, with 4 bases between. The germline gives CDR1 MNHNY, CDR2 SVGAGI (reference sequence). CDR3 sequence (DNA): TGTGCCAGCAGTGCCAACAATGAGCAGTTCTTC. As protein: CASSANNEQFF.

V gene TRBV6-5 combines with J gene TRBJ1-5; D uncertain. The CDR3 covers 13 residues. Trimming stripped 2 bases from V and 7 bases from J, with 9 bases between. CDR1 and CDR2 (germline): MNHEY, SVGAGI. The CDR3 DNA is TGTGCCAGCAGTTACGTGTTGGGACAGCCCCAGCATTTT. Its translation is CASSYVLGQPQHF.

V gene TRBV6-1 combines with J gene TRBJ2-3; D gene unclear. The V gene lost 2 bases and the J gene lost 7 bases, with 16 bases spanning the gap. CDR3 length: 15 residues. The germline gives CDR1 MNHNS, CDR2 SASEGT. The CDR3, as DNA: TGTGCCAGCAGTGAAATGGATGTTTTAGGGAATACGCAGTATTTT. Translated, it gives CASSEMDVLGNTQYF.

J is TRBJ1-6 and V is TRBV6-1, with 8 bases that match TRBD1. Per germline, CDR1 MNHNS and CDR2 SASEGT. Trimming cost V 4 bases and J 7 bases; bases outside gene matches: 9. The CDR3 has 16 residues. The CDR3 DNA reads as TGTGCCAGCAGTGCTAGGAGCGGGGACAGGAATTCACCCCTCCACTTT. Protein: CASSARSGDRNSPLHF.

The chain combines TRBV9 with TRBJ1-2; no firm D call. The CDR3 totals 15 residues. The V gene's germline CDR1 is SGDLS and CDR2 YYNGEE. The germline V and J ends were trimmed by 0 bases and 2 bases, with 11 bases remaining between them. Here the CDR3 DNA reads TGTGCCAGCAGCGTAGATAAGGGTGGGAACTATGGCTACACCTTC. This gives the protein CASSVDKGGNYGYTF.

The rearrangement links TRBV7-9 to TRBJ2-3; TRBD1 agrees at 7 bases. The CDR3 runs to 16 residues. Trimming at V came to 3 bases and at J to 5 bases, leaving 11 bases not matched to a gene. Germline CDR1 and CDR2: SEHNR and FQNEAQ (reference sequence). CDR3 loop: CASSFSTGDPKDTQYF. The CDR3 DNA is TGTGCCAGCAGCTTCAGTACAGGGGACCCTAAAGATACGCAGTATTTT.

The rearrangement joins TRBV12-3 or TRBV12-4 to TRBJ1-1, with D unresolved. V lost 5 bases to trimming and J lost 11 bases, with 12 bases between them. The CDR3 contains 11 residues. The CDR3 DNA sequence: TGTGCCAGCAGTCAGAACCGGGAGGCTTTCTTT. It is translated as CASSQNREAFF.

The V and J genes are TRBV11-3 and TRBJ2-7, with TRBD1 as a possible D gene (5 bases). Germline values: CDR1 SGHNT, CDR2 YENEEA. This CDR3 is built from 14 residues. V shed 2 bases and J shed 0 bases, with 8 bases lying between them. In nucleotides, the CDR3 is TGTGCCAGCAGCTTAATTCAGGGCTCCTACGAGCAGTACTTC. Protein sequence: CASSLIQGSYEQYF. The full variable domain, completed using reference TRBV11-3 and TRBJ2-7, is EAGVVQSPRYKIIEKKQPVAFWCNPISGHNTLYWYLQNLGQGPELLIRYENEEAVDDSQLPKDRFSAERLKGVDSTLKIQPAELGDSAVYLCASSLIQGSYEQYFGPGTRLTVT.

The chain is built from TRBV6-6 and TRBJ1-5; D is unclear. Germline V CDR1 and CDR2: MNHNY, SVGAGI (reference sequence). Between the trimmed V and J ends, which lost 2 bases and 11 bases, there was a span of 13 bases. The CDR3 spans 13 residues. DNA for the CDR3: TGTGCCAGCAGTTACGGGGAGGGAACAGCCCAGCATTTT. Protein: CASSYGEGTAQHF.

Written as DNA, the CDR3 is TGTGCCACCAGCAGACAACCATTCAGGGGTGATACAGATACGCAGTATTTT. Protein sequence: CATSRQPFRGDTDTQYF. This chain uses TRBV15 with TRBJ2-3; perhaps TRBD1 as D (6 bases). The length of the CDR3 is 17 residues. The germline CDR1 and CDR2 sequences are LNHNV and YYDKDF (reference sequence). V was clipped by 2 bases and J by 3 bases, with 18 bases between them. Full variable domain (rest looked up from reference TRBV15 and TRBJ2-3): DAMVIQNPRYQVTQFGKPVTLSCSQTLNHNVMYWYQQKSSQAPKLLFHYYDKDFNNEADTPDNFQSRRPNTSFCFLDIRSPGLGDTAMYLCATSRQPFRGDTDTQYFGPGTRLTVL.

This CDR3 is CASSLGRYGYTF. CDR3 nucleotide sequence: TGTGCCAGCAGCCTTGGACGCTATGGCTACACCTTC. The V and J genes are TRBV3-1 (or the pseudogene TRBV3-2) and TRBJ1-2; D is undetermined. The CDR3 contains 12 residues. Germline CDR1 LGHDT, CDR2 YNNKEL (reference sequence). V lost 4 bases and J 4 bases, leaving 7 bases between the germline ends.

V is TRBV15 and J is TRBJ2-7; 10 nucleotides line up with TRBD1. V trimming: 3 bases; J trimming: 4 bases; junction bases outside the gene matches: 12. The CDR3 extends over 17 amino acids. Germline values: CDR1 LNHNV, CDR2 YYDKDF (reference sequence). CDR3 DNA sequence: TGTGCCACCAGCAGGGTTCCTAGAGGGACAGGGGTTTACGAGCAGTACTTC. Residues: CATSRVPRGTGVYEQYF.

The chain carries TRBV27 and TRBJ1-5; 9 nucleotides line up with TRBD1. In germline, CDR1 is MNHEY, CDR2 SMNVEV (reference sequence). Germline trimming cut 4 bases from V and 4 bases from J; bases unmatched to any gene: 5. The CDR3 runs to 15 residues. The CDR3 bases are TGTGCCAGCAGTTGGGGACAGGGATCGAATCAGCCCCAGCATTTT. Translation: CASSWGQGSNQPQHF.

The rearrangement joins TRBV30 to TRBJ2-7; 7 bases map to TRBD1. J was trimmed by 6 bases and V by 0 bases; bases with no gene match: 8. Germline lookup yields CDR1 GTSNPN and CDR2 SVGIG (reference sequence). The CDR3 loop spans 14 amino acids. CDR3 in amino acids: CAWSVDITGVEQYF. CDR3 DNA sequence: TGTGCCTGGAGTGTCGATATTACAGGGGTCGAGCAGTACTTC.

The V and J genes are TRBV9 and TRBJ1-3; no clear D gene. Germline CDR1 reads SGDLS; CDR2 reads YYNGEE. V lost 4 bases to trimming and J lost 1 base, with 18 bases between them. This CDR3 has 17 residues. The CDR3 region has the DNA TGTGCCAGCAGCTTAGAGGGCAGGACCGTTTCTGGAAACACCATATATTTT. Translated: CASSLEGRTVSGNTIYF.

The chain has TRBV25-1 and TRBJ2-5; D might be TRBD1 (6 bases). V dropped 6 bases and J dropped 2 bases, with 16 bases sitting between them. Germline V gene sequence: CDR1 MGHDK, CDR2 SYGVNS. This CDR3 region has 15 residues. This chain's CDR3 is CASSLSSQGQETQYF. The CDR3 coding sequence is TGTGCCAGCAGCCTCTCCTCCCAGGGGCAAGAGACCCAGTACTTC.

The chain employs TRBV7-9 and TRBJ2-5; TRBD2 is a possible D gene (5 bases). The germline gives CDR1 SEHNR, CDR2 FQNEAQ (reference sequence). Trimming took 0 bases from V and 4 from J, leaving 12 bases between them. The CDR3 runs to 15 residues. DNA of the CDR3: TGTGCCAGCAGCTTAGCGCGGCCGGCGGGAGAGACCCAGTACTTC. The encoded protein is CASSLARPAGETQYF.

The V and J genes are TRBV27 and TRBJ1-2; TRBD1 agrees at 11 bases. This CDR3 spans 17 amino acids. From germline, CDR1 is MNHEY and CDR2 SMNVEV (reference sequence). V was pared by 6 bases and J by 7 bases, with 16 bases of the junction left unmatched. Here the CDR3 reads CASRRRPPGQGVAGYTF. The CDR3 DNA reads as TGTGCCAGCAGGCGTCGACCCCCGGGACAGGGGGTGGCTGGCTACACCTTC.

This chain connects TRBV2 to TRBJ1-1, with 8 nucleotides matching TRBD1. The junction had 5 bases not matched to a gene; V was cut back by 5 bases and J by 6 bases. The CDR3 covers 13 residues. Germline values: CDR1 SNHLY, CDR2 FYNNEI. The DNA for the CDR3 is TGTGCCAGCAGTCCTGACAGGGGCCCTGAAGCTTTCTTT. This translates into CASSPDRGPEAFF.